The table lists the clone carrying this T cell receptor beta chain with a few counts. This specimen comes from a study of blood T cell repertoires in COVID-19. At the level of the study: The origin of the acute and convalescent COVID-19 samples was the United States, Italy and Spain. From T cells, B-cell-depleted T cells, or PBMCs came the material, which was cDNA or gDNA.

Trimming removed 1 base at V and 6 bases at J, with 9 bases between. This CDR3 spans 13 amino acids. Germline CDR1 is SEHNR and CDR2 is FQNEAQ (reference sequence). In the study's own analysis: Estimated nucleated cell counts came from reference gene primer amplification. Sequencing was performed with immunoSEQ multiplex PCR; in TCRdb, only in-frame clones are kept and a portion is missing. For V, J and clone size, that table is used; D and trimming come from the DNA. The sample carries roughly 300,000 clones, 70% to 90% recorded once. Material for sequencing was peripheral blood. This clonotype was sampled from a woman aged 50 to 60 who had recovered from COVID-19. The rearrangement uses TRBV7-9 and TRBJ1-1, with D maybe TRBD1 (6 bases). The CDR3 region is CASSLGGTPEAFF. CDR3 sequence (DNA): TGTGCCAGCAGCTTAGGTGGGACACCTGAAGCTTTCTTT.